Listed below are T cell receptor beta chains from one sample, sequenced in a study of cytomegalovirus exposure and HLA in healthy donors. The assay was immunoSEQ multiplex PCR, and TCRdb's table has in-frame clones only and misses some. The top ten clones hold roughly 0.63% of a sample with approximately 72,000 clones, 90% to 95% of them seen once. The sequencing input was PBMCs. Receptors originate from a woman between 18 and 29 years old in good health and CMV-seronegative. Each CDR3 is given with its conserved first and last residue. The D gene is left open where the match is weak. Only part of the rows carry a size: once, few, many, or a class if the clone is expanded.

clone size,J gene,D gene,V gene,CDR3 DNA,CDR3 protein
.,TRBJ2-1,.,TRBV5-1,TGCGCCAGCAGCTTGGCCGGCTCCTACAATGAGCAGTTCTTC,CASSLAGSYNEQFF
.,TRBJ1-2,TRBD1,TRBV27,TGTGCCAGCAGTCGGACAGGGGTCTATGGCTACACCTTC,CASSRTGVYGYTF
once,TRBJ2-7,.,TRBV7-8,TGTGCCAGCAGCTTAGTTTCCAGGGCCTACGAGCAGTACTTC,CASSLVSRAYEQYF
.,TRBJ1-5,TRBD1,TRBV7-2,TGTGCCAGCAGCCCTAGGACAGGCGGGTCTTTGGAACCCCAGCATTTT,CASSPRTGGSLEPQHF
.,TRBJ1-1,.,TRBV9,TGTGCCAGCAGCGTAGTTGCAGAGAACACTGAAGCTTTCTTT,CASSVVAENTEAFF
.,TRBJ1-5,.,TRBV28,TGTGCCAGCAGCACAGGGCCCCAGCATTTT,CASSTGPQHF
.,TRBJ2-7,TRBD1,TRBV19,TGTGCCAGTAGTATAGGGGACAGTAGCTCCTACGAGCAGTACTTC,CASSIGDSSSYEQYF
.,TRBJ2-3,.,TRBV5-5,TGTGCCAGCAGCTTGATAGCAGATACGCAGTATTTT,CASSLIADTQYF
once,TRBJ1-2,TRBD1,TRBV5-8,TGTGCCAGCAGCTTCGCGGGACAGCACTATGGCTACACCTTC,CASSFAGQHYGYTF
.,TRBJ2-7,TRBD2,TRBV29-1,TGCAGCGTAGGGACTAGCGGGGGGCCTTACCTCTTC,CSVGTSGGPYLF
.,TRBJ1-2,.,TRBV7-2,TGTGCCAGCAGCTCGTTAGGGGACTATGGCTACACCTTC,CASSSLGDYGYTF
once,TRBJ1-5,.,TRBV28,TGTGCCAGCAGTTTATTAAGGAGGGGCGGTCAGCCCCAGCATTTT,CASSLLRRGGQPQHF
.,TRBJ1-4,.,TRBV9,TGTGCCAGCAGCGTAGGGAAAGGGGGATCTGAAAAACTGTTTTTT,CASSVGKGGSEKLFF
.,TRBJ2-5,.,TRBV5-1,TGCGCCAGCAGCTTGGACAGGGTAGCAGAGACCCAGTACTTC,CASSLDRVAETQYF
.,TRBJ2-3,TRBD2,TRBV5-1,TGCGCCAGCAGTTGGGGACTAGCGGGGGGCACAGATACGCAGTATTTT,CASSWGLAGGTDTQYF
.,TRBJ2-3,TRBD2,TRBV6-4,TGTGCCAGCAGTGAAATAGCGGGGGGCACAGATACGCAGTATTTT,CASSEIAGGTDTQYF
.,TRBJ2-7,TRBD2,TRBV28,TGTGCCAGCAGTACAACTAGCGGGGGGAGTTACGAGCAGTACTTC,CASSTTSGGSYEQYF
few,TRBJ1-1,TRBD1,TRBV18,TGTGCCAGCTCACCTATGGGACAGGGGGTCACTGAAGCTTTCTTT,CASSPMGQGVTEAFF
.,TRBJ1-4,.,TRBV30,TGTGCCTGGGGAGACGGCCTCCGGGAAAAACTGTTTTTT,CAWGDGLREKLFF
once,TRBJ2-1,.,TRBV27,TGTGCCAGCAGTTTGTGGTCCTCGAGCTCCTACAATGAGCAGTTCTTC,CASSLWSSSSYNEQFF
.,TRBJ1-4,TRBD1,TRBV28,TGTGCCAGCAGGACAGGGGGTATGGGTATTGGTGAAAAACTGTTTTTT,CASRTGGMGIGEKLFF
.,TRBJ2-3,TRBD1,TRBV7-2,TGTGCCAGCAGCTTAGTATCGGGACAGGGGTCCGCAGATACGCAGTATTTT,CASSLVSGQGSADTQYF
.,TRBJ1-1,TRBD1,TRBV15,TGTGCCACCAGCGCCCCGACACAGGGGACTGAAGCTTTCTTT,CATSAPTQGTEAFF
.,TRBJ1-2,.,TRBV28,TGTGCCAGCAGTTTAAGAACAGCCGGAGGCTACACCTTC,CASSLRTAGGYTF
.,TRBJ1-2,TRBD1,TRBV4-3,TGCGCCAGCAGCCAACGTCCAGGGGGCGACGGCTACACCTTC,CASSQRPGGDGYTF
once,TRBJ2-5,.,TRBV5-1,TGCGCCAGCAGCCGTGACGGGGAGACCCAGTACTTC,CASSRDGETQYF
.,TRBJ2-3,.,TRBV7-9,TGTGCCAGCAGCTTGTTGCCTAGGACAGATACGCAGTATTTT,CASSLLPRTDTQYF
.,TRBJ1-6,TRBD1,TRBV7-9,TGTGCCAGCAGCGGGACAGGGAGGATTTTTAGCTCCTATAATTCACCCCTCCACTTT,CASSGTGRIFSSYNSPLHF
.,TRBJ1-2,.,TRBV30,TGTGCCTGGATCCACAGGGATTACCGGGGCTACACCTTC,CAWIHRDYRGYTF
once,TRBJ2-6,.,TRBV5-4,TGTGCCAGCAGTTCCCGACTAGGACGTTCTGGGGCCAACGTCCTGACTTTC,CASSSRLGRSGANVLTF
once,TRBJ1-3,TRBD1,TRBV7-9,TGTGCCAGCAGCTCCACAGGGGCGCGAACCGCTAACACCATATATTTT,CASSSTGARTANTIYF